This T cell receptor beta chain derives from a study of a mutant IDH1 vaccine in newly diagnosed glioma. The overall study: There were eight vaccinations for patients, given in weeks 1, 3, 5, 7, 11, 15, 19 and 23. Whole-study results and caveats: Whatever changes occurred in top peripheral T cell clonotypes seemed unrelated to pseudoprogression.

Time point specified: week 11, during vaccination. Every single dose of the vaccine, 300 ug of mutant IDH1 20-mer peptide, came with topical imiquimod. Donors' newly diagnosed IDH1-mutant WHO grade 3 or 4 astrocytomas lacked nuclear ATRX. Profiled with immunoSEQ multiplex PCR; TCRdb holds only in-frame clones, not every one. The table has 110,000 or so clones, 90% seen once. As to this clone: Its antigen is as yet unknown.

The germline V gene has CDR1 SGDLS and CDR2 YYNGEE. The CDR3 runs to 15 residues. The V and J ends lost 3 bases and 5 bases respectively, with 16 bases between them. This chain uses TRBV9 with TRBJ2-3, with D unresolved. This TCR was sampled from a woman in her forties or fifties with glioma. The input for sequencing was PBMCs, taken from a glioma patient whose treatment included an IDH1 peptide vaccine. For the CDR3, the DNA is TGTGCCAGCAGCGGGGCAGGTGGGCTTGAAGATACGCAGTATTTT. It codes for CASSGAGGLEDTQYF.